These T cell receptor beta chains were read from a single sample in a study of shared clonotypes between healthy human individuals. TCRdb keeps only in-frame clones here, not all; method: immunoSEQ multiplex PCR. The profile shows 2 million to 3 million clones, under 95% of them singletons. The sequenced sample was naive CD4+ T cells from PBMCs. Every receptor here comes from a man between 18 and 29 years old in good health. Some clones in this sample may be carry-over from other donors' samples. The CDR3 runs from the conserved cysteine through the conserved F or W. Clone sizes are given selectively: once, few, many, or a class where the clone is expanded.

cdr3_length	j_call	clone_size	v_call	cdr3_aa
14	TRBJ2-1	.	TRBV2	CATTATGVSNEQFF
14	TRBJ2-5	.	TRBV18	CASSPTGDQETQYF
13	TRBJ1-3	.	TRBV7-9	CASQRISGNTIYF
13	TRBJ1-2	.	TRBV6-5	CASRKDSNYGYTF
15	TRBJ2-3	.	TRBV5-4	CASSVSGRAEDTQYF
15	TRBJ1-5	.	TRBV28	CASRADPGSNQPQHF
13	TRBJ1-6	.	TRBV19	CASSTLNNSPLHF
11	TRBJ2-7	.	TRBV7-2	CASSPLNEQYF
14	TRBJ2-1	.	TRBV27	CASSWDSSYNEQFF
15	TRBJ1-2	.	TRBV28	CASSFLGQLYYGYTF
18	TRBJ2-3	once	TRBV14	CASSRLAGRFTSTDTQYF
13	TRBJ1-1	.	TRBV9	CASSLSGNTEAFF
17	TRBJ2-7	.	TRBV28	CASSLLTGTGGSYEQYF
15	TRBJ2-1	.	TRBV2	CASSGGLAAYNEQFF
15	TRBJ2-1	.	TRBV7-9	CASSFIGGPSNEQFF
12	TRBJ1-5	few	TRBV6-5	CASNTGNQPQHF
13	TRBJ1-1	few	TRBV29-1	CSVDSRANTEAFF
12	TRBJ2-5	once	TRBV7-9	CASSRYQETQYF
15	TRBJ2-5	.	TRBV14	CASSRDRLFQETQYF
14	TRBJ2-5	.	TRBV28	CASSLSSSQETQYF
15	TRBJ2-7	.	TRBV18	CASSPSSQGAYEQYF
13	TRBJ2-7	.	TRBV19	CASGFGQGYEQYF
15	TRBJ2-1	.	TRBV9	CASSVERVSYNEQFF
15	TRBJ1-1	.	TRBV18	CASSAVQVRNTEAFF
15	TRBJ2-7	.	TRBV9	CASSGGGNTEAEQYF
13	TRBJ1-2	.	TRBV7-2	CASSSPTGLGYTF
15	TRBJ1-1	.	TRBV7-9	CASSLEVVQESEAFF
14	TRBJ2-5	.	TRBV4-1	CASSQVPGSGTQYF
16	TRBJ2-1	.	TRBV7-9	CASSFPGRVRDNEQFF
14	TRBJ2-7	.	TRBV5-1	CASSLGDPPYEQYF
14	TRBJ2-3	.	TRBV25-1	CASTPAGRLDTQYF
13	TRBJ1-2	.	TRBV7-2	CASSLLGRVGYTF
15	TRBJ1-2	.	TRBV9	CASSVGQGVGYGYTF
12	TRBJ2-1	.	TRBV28	CASSLLRTEQFF
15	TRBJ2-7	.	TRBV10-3	CAISDLLAAPDEQYF
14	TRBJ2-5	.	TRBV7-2	CASSWDRGSETQYF
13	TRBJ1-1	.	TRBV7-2	CASSPRPEAEAFF
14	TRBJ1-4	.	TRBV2	CASSRGRAGEKLFF
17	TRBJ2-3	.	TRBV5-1	CASSLVGLAASTDTQYF
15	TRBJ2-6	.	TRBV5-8	CASSSTGAGANVLTF
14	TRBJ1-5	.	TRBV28	CASSRQTRNQPQHF